The 30 T cell receptor beta chains listed next were all sequenced from one sample in a study of blood T cell repertoires in COVID-19. Only in-frame clones appear in the TCRdb table, and some are missing; sequencing was by immunoSEQ multiplex PCR. Of roughly 120,000 clones in the sample, under 95% are singletons; the top ten hold roughly 4.5%. The sample was peripheral blood. Receptors originate from a man aged 60 to 69 with COVID-19, enrolled during active disease.

This chain uses TRBV7-9 with TRBJ2-1; D might be TRBD1 (6 bases). This CDR3 comprises 14 residues. V shed 5 bases and J shed 5 bases, with 13 bases lying between them. CDR1 is SEHNR and CDR2 is FQNEAQ in the germline V gene (reference sequence). This CDR3 reads CASSPRGNDNEQFF. The DNA for the CDR3 is TGTGCCAGCAGCCCCAGGGGTAACGACAATGAGCAGTTCTTC. Together with reference TRBV7-9 and TRBJ2-1, the CDR3 gives the full variable domain: DTGVSQNPRHKITKRGQNVTFRCDPISEHNRLYWYRQTLGQGPEFLTYFQNEAQLEKSRLLSDRFSAERPKGSFSTLEIQRTEQGDSAMYLCASSPRGNDNEQFFGPGTRLTVL.

The CDR3 DNA sequence: TGTGCCAGCAGTTACTCCGGGGGGGTTAATGAAAAACTGTTTTTT. This encodes CASSYSGGVNEKLFF. The genes are TRBV6-5 and TRBJ1-4; D may be TRBD1 (5 bases). CDR3 size: 15 residues. V lost 0 bases and J 4 bases, leaving 9 bases between the germline ends. Germline values: CDR1 MNHEY, CDR2 SVGAGI.

For this clone: Other nucleotide sequences in the sample specify the same CDR3. CDR3 in DNA: TGTGCCAGTAGTCTCCTCGGGACAGGGGTAAGAGAGCAGTACTTC. The encoded protein is CASSLLGTGVREQYF. This chain uses TRBV19 with TRBJ2-7; 10 bases map to TRBD1. J gave up 7 bases and V 5 bases, and 11 bases lay outside the gene matches. Germline CDR1 is LNHDA and CDR2 is SQIVND (reference sequence). The CDR3 contains 15 residues.

The chain couples TRBV11-2 to TRBJ2-6; no firm D call. CDR3 length equals 13 residues. Germline V lookup: CDR1 SGHAT, CDR2 FQNNGV. V lost 5 bases to trimming and J lost 1 base, with 3 bases between them. As DNA, the CDR3 is TGTGCCAGCAGCCCGTCTGGGGCCAACGTCCTGACTTTC. As protein: CASSPSGANVLTF.

The rearrangement joins TRBV28 to TRBJ1-2; weak D call: TRBD1 (6 bases). CDR1 and CDR2 (germline): MDHEN, SYDVKM. The CDR3 is 12 residues long. Trimming removed 3 bases from V and 4 bases from J, with 6 bases in between. CDR3 amino acids: CASSFRGYGYTF. The CDR3 DNA is TGTGCCAGCAGTTTCAGGGGCTATGGCTACACCTTC.

The genes are TRBV4-1 and TRBJ2-3, with 13 nucleotides matching TRBD2. CDR3 length: 17 residues. The germline V gene encodes CDR1 MGHRA and CDR2 YSYEKL. Germline trimming cut 0 bases from V and 5 bases from J; bases unmatched to any gene: 5. CDR3 protein: CASSQDPTSGGVDTQYF. In nucleotides, the CDR3 is TGCGCCAGCAGCCAAGACCCCACTAGCGGGGGGGTAGATACGCAGTATTTT.

CDR3 bases: TGTGCCACCAGTGATGGTGGAGGGGAGACCCAGTACTTC. Translating it yields CATSDGGGETQYF. The chain uses TRBV24-1 and TRBJ2-5, with D tentatively TRBD2 (6 bases). With 3 bases removed from V and 5 bases from J, the gap between germline ends came to 9 bases. The CDR3 loop spans 13 amino acids. Germline V gene data show CDR1 as KGHDR and CDR2 as SFDVKD.

J is TRBJ1-2 and V is TRBV29-1; 8 bases are a match to TRBD1. The V gene's germline CDR1 is SQVTM and CDR2 ANQGSEA. The V segment lost 7 bases and the J segment 8 bases; nucleotides outside the gene matches: 6. This CDR3 has 11 residues. CDR3 DNA: TGCAGCGCCCAGGGGGCGGAAGGCTACACCTTC. Residues: CSAQGAEGYTF.

In this sample, this clone turned up a few times. This chain connects TRBV18 to TRBJ2-1, with D perhaps TRBD2 (6 bases). The CDR3 is 15 residues long. Germline assignment: CDR1 KGHSH and CDR2 LQKENI. Trimming stripped 2 bases from V and 10 bases from J, with 18 bases between. The DNA for the CDR3 is TGTGCCAGCTCACCAAGGAGCGGGTGGAATGGAGAGCAGTTCTTC. This sequence encodes CASSPRSGWNGEQFF.

The rearrangement joins TRBV30 to TRBJ2-2, with 8 bases fitting TRBD2. Germline CDR1 GTSNPN, CDR2 SVGIG (reference sequence). The junction had 12 bases not matched to a gene; V was cut back by 3 bases and J by 6 bases. CDR3 length: 16 residues. The CDR3 loop reads CAWRYSGEGRAGELFF. The CDR3 region has the DNA TGTGCCTGGAGGTATAGCGGGGAGGGGCGAGCCGGGGAGCTGTTTTTT.

The chain has TRBV5-1 and TRBJ1-1, with D perhaps matching TRBD1 (6 bases). The CDR3 covers 14 residues. The V gene lost 0 bases and the J gene lost 3 bases, with 9 bases spanning the gap. The germline V gene encodes CDR1 SGHRS and CDR2 YFSETQ. The chain's CDR3 is CASSLDSGDTEAFF. CDR3 sequence (DNA): TGCGCCAGCAGCTTGGACTCAGGGGACACTGAAGCTTTCTTT.

The DNA of the CDR3 is TGTGCCAGCGGGACATATTACACCGGGGAGCTGTTTTTT. It translates to CASGTYYTGELFF. V usage is TRBV6-5 and J usage is TRBJ2-2; D perhaps matches TRBD1 (6 bases). The germline V gene encodes CDR1 MNHEY and CDR2 SVGAGI. This CDR3 has 13 residues. The germline V and J ends were trimmed by 8 bases and 3 bases, with 10 bases remaining between them.

This chain links TRBV19 with TRBJ2-1; 9 bases align to TRBD2. With V trimmed by 3 bases and J by 0 bases, 3 bases remained unmatched. The length of the CDR3 is 16 residues. Germline CDR1 reads LNHDA; CDR2 reads SQIVND (reference sequence). CDR3 in amino acids: CASSINSGSSYNEQFF. CDR3 in DNA: TGTGCCAGTAGTATCAATAGCGGGAGCTCCTACAATGAGCAGTTCTTC.

The chain has TRBV5-1 and TRBJ1-1; D gene uncertain. Looked up from germline, CDR1 is SGHRS and CDR2 is YFSETQ. Between the trimmed V and J ends, which lost 2 bases and 1 base, there was a span of 6 bases. The length of the CDR3 is 13 residues. CDR3 amino acids: CASSFGRNTEAFF. The DNA for the CDR3 is TGCGCCAGCAGCTTCGGTAGGAACACTGAAGCTTTCTTT.

V usage is TRBV10-1 and J usage is TRBJ2-7; 11 bases line up with TRBD2. Trimming cost V 3 bases and J 3 bases; bases outside gene matches: 4. Germline CDR1 reads WNHNN; CDR2 reads SYGVQD (reference sequence). The CDR3 has 15 amino acids. The CDR3 DNA reads as TGCGCCAGCAGTGAACTAGCGGGAGACCACTACGAGCAGTACTTC. Translation gives CASSELAGDHYEQYF.

This clone was counted between two and nine times. This chain connects TRBV3-1 (or the pseudogene TRBV3-2) to TRBJ1-1; D is undetermined. V was pared by 0 bases and J by 6 bases, with 14 bases between. CDR3 length: 15 residues. The germline gives CDR1 LGHDT, CDR2 YNNKEL (reference sequence). CDR3 coding DNA: TGTGCCAGCAGCCAAGATCTTTCGGGGTACGCTGAAGCTTTCTTT. It encodes CASSQDLSGYAEAFF.

This chain uses TRBV6-5 with TRBJ2-3; D remains ambiguous. Germline CDR1 reads MNHEY; CDR2 reads SVGAGI. Trimming removed 5 bases at V and 7 bases at J, with 10 bases between. The CDR3 consists of 12 residues. The CDR3 loop reads CASSNYQNTQYF. CDR3 DNA sequence: TGTGCCAGCAGTAACTACCAGAATACGCAGTATTTT.

The genes are TRBV10-3 and TRBJ1-1, with D unclear. Trimming removed 3 bases at V and 0 bases at J, with 8 bases between. Germline V gives CDR1 ENHRY, CDR2 SYGVKD. This CDR3 comprises 14 residues. This CDR3 is CAISDDSMNTEAFF. The DNA for the CDR3 is TGTGCCATCAGTGATGATAGCATGAACACTGAAGCTTTCTTT.

The CDR3 loop reads CASSQDPFPETEAFF. In DNA, the CDR3 is TGTGCCAGCAGCCAAGATCCCTTTCCCGAGACTGAAGCTTTCTTT. The chain has TRBV3-1 (or the pseudogene TRBV3-2) and TRBJ1-1; D remains ambiguous. Deletions cut 0 bases from V and 5 bases from J, with 13 bases between. Germline values: CDR1 LGHDT, CDR2 YNNKEL (reference sequence). The CDR3 spans 15 residues.

V is TRBV2 and J is TRBJ2-7, with a possible D match to TRBD1 (5 bases). The germline gives CDR1 SNHLY, CDR2 FYNNEI. This CDR3 region has 13 residues. Trimming removed 3 bases at V and 6 bases at J, with 12 bases between. This CDR3 is CASSEYRQGEQYF. The DNA of the CDR3 is TGTGCCAGCAGTGAGTACAGGCAGGGCGAGCAGTACTTC.

V usage is TRBV7-6 and J usage is TRBJ1-5; D is perhaps TRBD1 (5 bases). Germline V CDR1 and CDR2: SGHVS, FNYEAQ. This CDR3 is 15 amino acids long. V was pared by 0 bases and J by 5 bases, with 11 bases between. The CDR3 loop reads CASSLAPGFDQPQHF. DNA of the CDR3: TGTGCCAGCAGCTTAGCGCCAGGGTTCGATCAGCCCCAGCATTTT.

The chain is built from TRBV30 and TRBJ2-5; D is perhaps TRBD2 (5 bases). Trimming stripped 0 bases from V and 4 bases from J, with 9 bases between. The CDR3 consists of 13 residues. Looked up from germline, CDR1 is GTSNPN and CDR2 is SVGIG (reference sequence). The CDR3 sequence is CAWSVREGETQYF. CDR3 bases: TGTGCCTGGAGTGTACGTGAGGGAGAGACCCAGTACTTC.

The V and J genes are TRBV7-3 and TRBJ2-2, with 9 bases identical to TRBD2. Germline V CDR1 and CDR2: SGHTA, FQGTGA. J was trimmed by 1 base and V by 4 bases; bases with no gene match: 1. The CDR3 runs to 15 residues. The CDR3: CASSSAGGNTGELFF. In DNA form, the CDR3 reads TGTGCCAGCAGCTCAGCGGGAGGGAACACCGGGGAGCTGTTTTTT.

V usage is TRBV2 and J usage is TRBJ1-2; D perhaps matches TRBD1 (5 bases). Germline CDR1 is SNHLY and CDR2 is FYNNEI. Trimming shortened V by 6 bases and J by 4 bases, and 9 bases separated the two germline ends. The CDR3 sequence is 12 residues long. CDR3 region: CASSDRLYGYTF. DNA of the CDR3: TGTGCCAGCAGCGACAGACTCTATGGCTACACCTTC.

The chain combines TRBV9 with TRBJ1-6; 8 bases agree with TRBD1. The CDR3 extends over 15 amino acids. Trimming took 4 bases from V and 10 from J; bases not matched to a gene: 10. Germline assignment: CDR1 SGDLS and CDR2 YYNGEE. The CDR3 here is CASSPSTGARSPLHF. The DNA for the CDR3 is TGTGCCAGCAGCCCCTCGACAGGGGCACGGTCACCCCTCCACTTT.

The chain employs TRBV12-5 and TRBJ2-7; 14 nucleotides agree with TRBD2. The CDR3 runs 18 residues. The ends lost 9 bases at V and 3 bases at J; junction bases unmatched: 16. Per germline, CDR1 LGHNT and CDR2 FRNRAP. The CDR3 coding sequence is TGTGCTAGACTTCGGACTAGCGGGAGGCCCGGGAACGACTACGAGCAGTACTTC. It encodes CARLRTSGRPGNDYEQYF.

The chain joins TRBV20-1 to TRBJ2-1; the match to TRBD1 covers 9 bases. The CDR3 runs 11 residues. J lost 9 bases, V lost 5 bases, and 2 bases had no gene match. Germline CDR1 and CDR2: DFQATT and SNEGSKA (reference sequence). CDR3 in amino acids: CSASDRGEQFF. DNA for the CDR3: TGCAGTGCTTCGGACAGGGGTGAGCAGTTCTTC.

The V gene is TRBV27, the J gene TRBJ2-1; 7 nucleotides align to TRBD1. The CDR3 runs to 14 residues. V lost 6 bases, J lost 7 bases, and 9 bases stayed unmatched. Per germline, CDR1 MNHEY and CDR2 SMNVEV (reference sequence). The CDR3 region has the DNA TGTGCCAGCAGCCGCTCGACAGGGAGAAATGAGCAGTTCTTC. This sequence encodes CASSRSTGRNEQFF.

The V call is TRBV27, the J call TRBJ2-3; TRBD1 is a possible D gene (5 bases). Trimming took 2 bases from V and 5 from J, leaving 14 bases between them. Germline V gene sequence: CDR1 MNHEY, CDR2 SMNVEV (reference sequence). The CDR3 has 15 residues. CDR3 bases: TGTGCCAGCAGTTTAAGTCAGGGCTGGGGAGATACGCAGTATTTT. This translates into CASSLSQGWGDTQYF.

This chain joins TRBV2 and TRBJ2-7; 8 bases line up with TRBD1. V lost 6 bases, J lost 2 bases, and 6 bases stayed unmatched. Germline CDR1 reads SNHLY; CDR2 reads FYNNEI. This CDR3 is built from 14 residues. CDR3 in DNA: TGTGCCAGCAGGGACAGGGTGAATGCCTACGAGCAGTACTTC. It is translated as CASRDRVNAYEQYF.